This TCR beta chain appears in the sequencing data of a study of OX40 agonist ivuxolimab in advanced cancers. Study summary: Hepatocellular carcinoma, melanoma, renal cell or head and neck cancer was diagnosed in the dose-escalation patients. Mean age about 60 years, range 23 to 79; 82.7% male.

Germline CDR1 LNHDA, CDR2 SQIVND (reference sequence). J lost 2 bases, V lost 1 base, and 9 bases had no gene match. The CDR3 is 19 residues long. Blood was sampled at baseline, cycle 4 day 1, and cycle 7 day 1. Measured with immunoSEQ multiplex PCR; TCRdb has only the in-frame clones, and not every one. The data hold 10,000 or so clones, with around 74% observed a single time. With regard to this clone: The antigen remains unidentified.

Whole-study findings and limits: More expanded clones were found, on average, in CD8+ than in CD4+ T cells.

V usage is TRBV19 and J usage is TRBJ2-6, with TRBD1 matching over 9 bases. This sequence originates from an adult with an advanced solid tumor such as melanoma, head and neck, liver or kidney cancer. The specimen was CD4+ or CD8+ T cells sorted from blood, collected in a trial of the OX40 agonist ivuxolimab. The CDR3 bases are TGTGCCAGTAGTATAGGGACCGGGACAGGGATCACTGGGGCCAACGTCCTGACTTTC. Encoded protein: CASSIGTGTGITGANVLTF.